These 13 T cell receptor beta chains originate from one sample sequenced in a study of shared clonotypes between healthy human individuals. It was CD45RO-negative cells, positively selected for CCR7, that made up naive CD8 cells, with terminally differentiated effector memory CD45RA+ cells excluded. Here immunoSEQ multiplex PCR was the method, and the copy in TCRdb shows in-frame clones only, minus some. The table lists about 2 million clones, roughly 95% of them singletons. Sample: naive CD8+ T cells sorted from blood. All receptors come from a man in his late teens or twenties in good health.

The chain recombines TRBV27 with TRBJ2-3, with D perhaps assigned TRBD1 or TRBD2 (6 bases each). The CDR3 length is 15 residues. Trimming shortened V by 3 bases and J by 5 bases, and 15 bases separated the two germline ends. Germline loops: CDR1 MNHEY, CDR2 SMNVEV (reference sequence). The CDR3 bases are TGTGCCAGCAGTTTGGGGGGCCGGTTCATAGATACGCAGTATTTT. Encoded protein: CASSLGGRFIDTQYF.

V is TRBV10-2 and J is TRBJ1-6; D gene unclear. This CDR3 contains 13 residues. The germline V and J ends were trimmed by 8 bases and 0 bases, with 5 bases remaining between them. Per germline, CDR1 WSHSY and CDR2 SAAADI. CDR3 protein: CASVGSYNSPLHF. CDR3 DNA: TGCGCCAGCGTAGGCTCCTATAATTCACCCCTCCACTTT.

V usage is TRBV18 and J usage is TRBJ2-1, with 8 nucleotides matching TRBD2. The CDR3 loop spans 17 amino acids. J gave up 6 bases and V 0 bases, and 10 bases lay outside the gene matches. From germline, CDR1 is KGHSH and CDR2 LQKENI. The CDR3, as DNA: TGTGCCAGCTCACCACCTCTACGGGAGGGCCGAGGCAATGAGCAGTTCTTC. It codes for CASSPPLREGRGNEQFF.

This chain joins TRBV4-3 and TRBJ1-4; 11 bases align to TRBD1. The CDR3 spans 17 residues. J was trimmed by 7 bases and V by 3 bases; bases with no gene match: 10. The germline V gene encodes CDR1 LGHNA and CDR2 YSLEER. The CDR3 sequence: CASSHNLVGQGAEKLFF. CDR3 in DNA: TGCGCCAGCAGCCATAACCTCGTTGGACAGGGGGCTGAAAAACTGTTTTTT.

The rearrangement joins TRBV29-1 to TRBJ2-7, with TRBD2 matching 9 bases. Germline CDR1 and CDR2: SQVTM and ANQGSEA. CDR3 length: 15 amino acids. The ends lost 1 base at V and 6 bases at J; junction bases unmatched: 10. CDR3 nucleotides: TGCAGCGTTGAAGGTTGGGCGGGGGGGCCTTTCGAGCAGTACTTC. Its protein is CSVEGWAGGPFEQYF.

The rearrangement uses TRBV29-1 and TRBJ1-2, with 10 nucleotides matching TRBD1. V dropped 5 bases and J dropped 1; count of bases not matched to a gene: 4. The CDR3 is 14 amino acids. Germline V gene lookup returns CDR1 SQVTM and CDR2 ANQGSEA. The CDR3 region is CSVWDRGFNYGYTF. In nucleotides, the CDR3 is TGCAGCGTTTGGGACAGGGGCTTTAACTATGGCTACACCTTC.

Notes on this clone: Sequence at one end of the junction differs from germline and may be a read error. The gene calls are TRBV2 and TRBJ2-7; D gene uncertain. Germline values: CDR1 SNHLY, CDR2 FYNNEI. The CDR3 sequence is 15 residues long. CDR3 protein: CASSEGFMTAYEQYF. The CDR3 DNA is TGTGCCAGCAGCGAAGGGTTTATGACGGCCTACGAGCAGTACTTC.

In DNA form, the CDR3 reads TGTGCCAGCAGTTACGGGACAGGGGCGGACGAGCAGTACTTC. Protein product: CASSYGTGADEQYF. V is TRBV6-6 and J is TRBJ2-7; 10 positions agree with TRBD1. The CDR3 loop spans 14 amino acids. Losses at the gene ends were 2 bases for V and 5 bases for J; bases not matched to a gene: 3. Germline assignment: CDR1 MNHNY and CDR2 SVGAGI (reference sequence).

The chain recombines TRBV11-2 with TRBJ2-1, with 9 bases lining up with TRBD2. Trimming removed 2 bases from V and 8 bases from J; junction bases left unmatched: 10. In germline, CDR1 is SGHAT, CDR2 FQNNGV. The CDR3 loop spans 16 amino acids. Here the CDR3 reads CASSLPASGIYHEQFF. CDR3 bases: TGTGCCAGCAGCTTACCGGCTAGCGGGATATACCATGAGCAGTTCTTC.

The chain has TRBV4-1 and TRBJ1-2, with D perhaps TRBD1 (5 bases). V was pared by 5 bases and J by 4 bases, with 11 bases between. The CDR3 totals 13 residues. CDR1 is MGHRA and CDR2 is YSYEKL in the germline V gene. The DNA for the CDR3 is TGCGCCAGCAGCTCGAACGGGGCCTATGGCTACACCTTC. This sequence encodes CASSSNGAYGYTF.

Concerning this clone itself: The sample carries other DNA sequences with the same CDR3. In nucleotides, the CDR3 is TGTGCCAGTAGTATAGATCTTGGTTCACCCCTCCACTTT. Its translation: CASSIDLGSPLHF. The V call is TRBV19, the J call TRBJ1-6, with no clear D. The V and J ends lost 0 bases and 9 bases respectively, with 6 bases between them. In germline, CDR1 is LNHDA, CDR2 SQIVND (reference sequence). This CDR3 has 13 amino acids.

This sequence joins TRBV5-6 and TRBJ2-1; 8 bases align to TRBD2. Looked up from germline, CDR1 is SGHDT and CDR2 is YYEEEE. The CDR3 consists of 15 residues. With V trimmed by 2 bases and J by 0 bases, 1 base remained unmatched. CDR3 protein: CASSLLAASYNEQFF. The CDR3 bases are TGTGCCAGCAGCTTACTAGCGGCCTCCTACAATGAGCAGTTCTTC.

This sequence joins TRBV2 and TRBJ1-2; TRBD1 aligns across 11 bases. CDR1 is SNHLY and CDR2 is FYNNEI in the germline V gene. CDR3 length: 14 residues. J was trimmed by 4 bases and V by 11 bases; bases with no gene match: 9. The CDR3 reads CAGTPGTGGYGYTF. The DNA for the CDR3 is TGTGCCGGCACTCCCGGGACAGGGGGCTATGGCTACACCTTC.